The T cell receptor (beta chain) described here comes from a study of TIL therapy for anti-PD-1-resistant metastatic lung cancer. Study background: Most patients had lung adenocarcinoma. By whole-exome sequencing, median non-synonymous tumor mutation burden was around 1.5 mutations per megabase.

The time point is: pre-treatment sample, taken before nivolumab and TIL therapy. Tumor tissue came from excised metastases, mostly pleural nodules or supraclavicular lymph nodes. For this clone: Its target is not known.

Whole-study results and caveats: TIL cultures after expansion showed higher clonality and lower diversity than baseline tumor (median roughly 6.3% vs 31%).

This was the immunoSEQ v3 assay. Sequencing was performed with immunoSEQ multiplex PCR; in TCRdb, only in-frame clones are kept and a portion is missing. The sample holds roughly 26,000 clones, around 77% seen once. The clonotype was recovered from a person aged 25 to 79 with non-small cell lung cancer. Sequenced here: tumor tissue, sampled at baseline.

The CDR3 region is CAWSVQGAYGYTF. In nucleotides, the CDR3 is TGTGCCTGGAGTGTACAGGGAGCCTATGGCTACACCTTC. V and J are TRBV30 and TRBJ1-2; D is possibly TRBD1 (6 bases). CDR3 length equals 13 residues. Trimming stripped 0 bases from V and 4 bases from J, with 9 bases between. Germline V CDR1 and CDR2: GTSNPN, SVGIG (reference sequence).